This T cell receptor (beta chain) emerged from a study of cytomegalovirus exposure and HLA in healthy donors. About this clone itself: Its specificity is not known.

Whole-study findings and limits: Highly shared sequence variants in one cluster were likely a sequencing artifact. Associated with HLA alleles at 0.05 false discovery rate in a later analysis were 15,000 to 20,000 TCR beta sequences.

After removal of 7 bases from V and 6 bases from J, the junction contained 10 bases not matched to a gene. The germline V gene has CDR1 LNHDA and CDR2 SQIVND (reference sequence). The CDR3 contains 15 residues. Researchers ran the PCR with 60 Vbeta and 13 Jbeta primers. Measured with immunoSEQ multiplex PCR; TCRdb has only the in-frame clones, and not every one. The sample holds about 120,000 clones, approximately 58% seen once. The rearrangement uses TRBV19 and TRBJ2-3, with 10 bases fitting TRBD2. The sequenced material came from PBMCs. The clonotype comes from a woman aged 30 to 39 in good health and CMV-seronegative. The CDR3 coding sequence is TGTGCCAGTAATCCTAGCGGGAGTGCAGGGGATACGCAGTATTTT. This gives the protein CASNPSGSAGDTQYF.